The clone carrying this T cell receptor (beta chain) was found a few times. Its antigen is unknown. These data come from a study of T cell repertoires in cytomegalovirus infection. Study-wide context: An indication of both CMV infection and matching HLA type came from public TCR beta signatures. Regarding the study as a whole: Cumulative frequency (of public TCR beta family members) identified carriers of CMV plus the relevant HLA. What dominated the ex vivo response were HLA-C-restricted CMV-specific TCR beta clonotypes.

Using its own MiXCR run on the reads, TCRdb lists one record per CDR3 protein. The table lists about 450,000 distinct CDR3 sequences, under 40% of them singletons. J lost 2 bases, V lost 1 base, and 11 bases had no gene match. The CDR3 sequence is 18 residues long. Germline lookup yields CDR1 DFQATT and CDR2 SNEGSKA (reference sequence). Sequencing was done on a sample of PBMCs. The rearrangement uses TRBV20-1 and TRBJ2-5; 12 bases map to TRBD2. This receptor was taken from a human donor in good health (CMV status not recorded). Some clones in this sample may be carry-over from other donors' samples. The CDR3: CSARGASGGVHHQETQYF. CDR3 coding DNA: TGCAGTGCTAGAGGGGCTAGCGGGGGGGTACACCATCAAGAGACCCAGTACTTC.